This T cell receptor (beta chain) was observed in a study of blood T cells in healthy people across ages. General observations from the study: Because donor CMV status was unknown, expanded clonotype changes were possibly confounded.

The V and J ends lost 1 base and 6 bases, in that order; junction bases with no gene match: 6. This CDR3 has 15 residues. Germline V gene lookup returns CDR1 SNHLY and CDR2 FYNNEI. In the case of this clonotype: Antigen unknown.

PCR was performed a second time for about 7 to 12 cycles using a sample-barcoded 5' primer and a J-beta primer mix. Every cDNA was tagged by a template-switch adaptor with 12 random nucleotides. TCRdb ran MiXCR on the 5' RACE reads and lists one entry per CDR3 protein. The sample lists hundreds of thousands of distinct CDR3 sequences, 20% to 25% occurring once. This TCR came from a man aged 70-80 years in good health. The chain couples TRBV2 to TRBJ2-3, with 8 bases lining up with TRBD2. Sequenced sample: blood. The CDR3 sequence: CASSEEAGVGDTQYF. The CDR3 nucleotides read TGTGCCAGCAGTGAAGAAGCGGGAGTTGGCGATACGCAGTATTTT.